This record concerns one T cell receptor beta chain sequence. Its antigen remains unknown. The protocol was immunoSEQ multiplex PCR, while the TCRdb copy is restricted to in-frame clones and leaves out a portion. Of over 100,000 clones listed, roughly 93% are singletons. It was second doses at about 4 or about 12 weeks that were pooled. CDR3 size: 15 residues. Germline V gives CDR1 ENHRY, CDR2 SYGVKD. V lost 5 bases and J lost 5; bases outside the gene matches: 5. These data originate in a study of T cell responses to AZD1222 COVID-19 vaccine. Study observations and caveats: Mostly white British, mostly female donors; authors suggested clonal diversity may be underestimated. Baseline seropositives among AZD1222 recipients totaled only six or seven. Among vaccine-associated CD4 TCRs, coverage spanned spike, with dominance at 160-218 and 743-854.

V usage is TRBV10-3 and J usage is TRBJ2-3, with 12 bases fitting TRBD2. The sample was peripheral blood, taken 28 days after the second AZD1222 dose. This clonotype was obtained from an adult who received the AZD1222 COVID-19 vaccine. In DNA, the CDR3 is TGTGCCATCAGTCCTAGCGGGAGGGCGGGAGATACGCAGTATTTT. As protein: CAISPSGRAGDTQYF.